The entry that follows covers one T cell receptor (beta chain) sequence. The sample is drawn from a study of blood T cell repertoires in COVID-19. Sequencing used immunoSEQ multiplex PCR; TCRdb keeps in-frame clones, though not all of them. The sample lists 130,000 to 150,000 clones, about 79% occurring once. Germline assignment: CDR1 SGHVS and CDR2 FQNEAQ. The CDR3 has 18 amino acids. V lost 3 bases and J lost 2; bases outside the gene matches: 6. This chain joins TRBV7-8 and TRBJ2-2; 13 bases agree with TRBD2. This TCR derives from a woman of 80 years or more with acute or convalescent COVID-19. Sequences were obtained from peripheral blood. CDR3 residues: CASSFRLAGGPNTGELFF. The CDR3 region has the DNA TGTGCCAGCAGCTTCCGACTAGCGGGGGGCCCAAACACCGGGGAGCTGTTTTTT.